This passage covers 23 T cell receptor beta chains from one sample sequenced in a study of vaccination effects on CD4 cells after COVID-19. CD4+ T cell isolation took place after 10 days of culture. Sequenced by immunoSEQ multiplex PCR; TCRdb stores in-frame clones only, minus some. Among tens of thousands of clones listed, about 65% were seen once. What these receptors recognize is not known. The source was CD4+ T cells from PBMCs cultured without peptide, collected before COVID-19 vaccination. Receptors were obtained from a human donor who received a COVID-19 vaccine.

This chain uses TRBV5-1 with TRBJ2-6; no definite D call. Germline CDR1 reads SGHRS; CDR2 reads YFSETQ. V was shortened by 4 bases and J by 2 bases, with 4 bases between the two germline ends. This CDR3 is 13 amino acids long. This CDR3 reads CASSLAGANVLTF. DNA for the CDR3: TGCGCCAGCAGCCTTGCTGGGGCCAACGTCCTGACTTTC.

V gene TRBV6-6 combines with J gene TRBJ1-2; 9 bases agree with TRBD1. V trimming: 6 bases; J trimming: 14 bases; junction bases outside the gene matches: 19. The CDR3 totals 15 residues. CDR1 is MNHNY, CDR2 SVGAGI, per germline (reference sequence). The CDR3 region is CASRGTGTGGRAKTF. CDR3 sequence (DNA): TGTGCCAGCAGAGGGACAGGGACGGGCGGTAGGGCGAAAACCTTC.

The chain joins TRBV3-1 (or the pseudogene TRBV3-2) to TRBJ1-2; unclear D gene. The ends were cut back, 3 bases at V and 5 bases at J, with 10 bases in the middle. This CDR3 contains 13 residues. CDR1 is LGHDT and CDR2 is YNNKEL in the germline V gene (reference sequence). CDR3 region: CASSQGGKYGYTF. The CDR3 region has the DNA TGTGCCAGCAGCCAGGGTGGAAAATATGGCTACACCTTC.

This clone has only a few counts. V usage is TRBV6-5 and J usage is TRBJ2-2; 9 positions agree with TRBD2. This CDR3 has 16 residues. The V and J ends lost 3 bases and 6 bases, in that order; junction bases with no gene match: 8. CDR1 is MNHEY and CDR2 is SVGAGI in the germline V gene. CDR3 region: CASSYLAGGPPGELFF. CDR3 coding DNA: TGTGCCAGCAGTTATCTTGCGGGAGGGCCGCCCGGGGAGCTGTTTTTT.

This chain joins TRBV28 and TRBJ1-1, with a possible D match to TRBD1 (6 bases). Deletions cut 7 bases from V and 4 bases from J, with 13 bases between. Germline CDR1 reads MDHEN; CDR2 reads SYDVKM. The CDR3 contains 13 residues. CDR3 bases: TGTGCCAGCACCATCGGGGGGCGCACTGAAGCTTTCTTT. This encodes CASTIGGRTEAFF.

The chain is built from TRBV11-2 and TRBJ1-5, with 8 bases identical to TRBD1. Trimming at V came to 5 bases and at J to 0 bases, leaving 9 bases not matched to a gene. Germline lookup yields CDR1 SGHAT and CDR2 FQNNGV. The CDR3 extends over 17 amino acids. CDR3 loop: CASSEPNQGASNQPQHF. For the CDR3, the DNA is TGTGCCAGCAGCGAACCTAACCAGGGGGCTAGCAATCAGCCCCAGCATTTT.

The chain couples TRBV5-4 to TRBJ2-1; 10 nucleotides match TRBD2. The J segment lost 8 bases and the V segment lost 4 bases, leaving 9 bases of the junction unmatched. The CDR3 has 15 residues. CDR1 is SGHNT and CDR2 is YYREEE in the germline V gene (reference sequence). Here the CDR3 reads CASSPGSSGSDEQFF. DNA for the CDR3: TGTGCCAGCAGCCCCGGGTCTAGCGGGAGCGATGAGCAGTTCTTC.

J is TRBJ1-1 and V is TRBV6-5; D unclear. The CDR3 contains 13 residues. Looked up from germline, CDR1 is MNHEY and CDR2 is SVGAGI. V dropped 4 bases and J dropped 1 base, with 7 bases sitting between them. CDR3 sequence reads: CASSLQRNTEAFF. CDR3 in DNA: TGTGCCAGCAGTTTGCAACGGAACACTGAAGCTTTCTTT.

The V call is TRBV5-8, the J call TRBJ2-1, with 14 bases lining up with TRBD2. Germline values: CDR1 SGHTS, CDR2 YDEGEE. The CDR3 covers 17 residues. J lost 2 bases, V lost 4 bases, and 5 bases had no gene match. The CDR3 DNA sequence: TGTGCCAGCAGCCTAGGGACTAGCGGGAGAACCTACAATGAGCAGTTCTTC. Amino acid sequence: CASSLGTSGRTYNEQFF.

V usage is TRBV4-2 and J usage is TRBJ1-2; D is perhaps TRBD1 (6 bases). V was clipped by 1 base and J by 8 bases, with 14 bases between them. Germline V gene lookup returns CDR1 LGHNA and CDR2 YNFKEQ. The CDR3 loop spans 14 amino acids. CDR3 amino acids: CASSQGGAMWGYTF. In nucleotides, the CDR3 is TGTGCCAGCAGCCAAGGGGGGGCCATGTGGGGCTACACCTTC.

The chain joins TRBV29-1 to TRBJ2-2; a weak D match, TRBD1 (6 bases). The CDR3 has 13 residues. Germline CDR1 SQVTM, CDR2 ANQGSEA. V was trimmed by 7 bases and J by 0 bases, leaving 9 bases between them. The CDR3 loop reads CSADRPNTGELFF. The DNA for the CDR3 is TGCAGCGCCGACAGGCCGAACACCGGGGAGCTGTTTTTT.

The chain is built from TRBV5-4 and TRBJ2-4, with 7 bases fitting TRBD2. CDR1 is SGHNT and CDR2 is YYREEE in the germline V gene (reference sequence). Losses at the gene ends were 4 bases for V and 0 bases for J; bases not matched to a gene: 4. CDR3 length equals 15 residues. The CDR3 nucleotides are TGTGCCAGCAGCCCCCCGGGGGGAGCCAAAAACATTCAGTACTTC. This sequence encodes CASSPPGGAKNIQYF.

This sequence joins TRBV18 and TRBJ2-2, with D perhaps TRBD1 (6 bases). V lost 3 bases, J lost 6 bases, and 11 bases lay in between. The germline CDR1 and CDR2 sequences are KGHSH and LQKENI. The CDR3 spans 14 residues. This CDR3 reads CASSPIQGAGELFF. CDR3 DNA sequence: TGTGCCAGCTCACCCATACAGGGAGCCGGGGAGCTGTTTTTT.

The CDR3 region has the DNA TGTGCCAGCAGCTTAGCCGGACTAGCGGGGTACAATGAGCAGTTCTTC. This sequence encodes CASSLAGLAGYNEQFF. The J gene is TRBJ2-1, the V gene TRBV11-2; 12 nucleotides agree with TRBD2. Losses at the gene ends were 1 base for V and 4 bases for J; bases not matched to a gene: 2. Germline CDR1 and CDR2: SGHAT and FQNNGV. The CDR3 loop spans 16 amino acids.

V usage is TRBV2 and J usage is TRBJ2-5; no clear D gene. The V gene lost 7 bases and the J gene lost 5 bases, with 8 bases spanning the gap. The germline CDR1 and CDR2 sequences are SNHLY and FYNNEI. The CDR3 consists of 11 residues. The CDR3 sequence is CASTIPETQYF. DNA of the CDR3: TGTGCCAGCACCATCCCCGAGACCCAGTACTTC.

The gene calls are TRBV5-1 and TRBJ2-3; tentative D call: TRBD2 (6 bases). This CDR3 is 17 amino acids long. V was trimmed by 4 bases and J by 0 bases, leaving 18 bases between them. The germline gives CDR1 SGHRS, CDR2 YFSETQ. CDR3 DNA sequence: TGCGCCAGCAGCCGGGGCCGAGGGGCGGGGAGCACAGATACGCAGTATTTT. Translating gives CASSRGRGAGSTDTQYF.

This clone was recorded once. The V call is TRBV6-6, the J call TRBJ1-2; D uncertain. The germline gives CDR1 MNHNY, CDR2 SVGAGI (reference sequence). Trimming stripped 5 bases from V and 3 bases from J, with 13 bases between. The CDR3 is made up of 14 amino acids. DNA for the CDR3: TGTGCCAGCAGTATCCGGGCGGCGCACTATGGCTACACCTTC. This sequence encodes CASSIRAAHYGYTF.

There are a few counts of this clone. In nucleotides, the CDR3 is TGTGCCAGCACAACGGGAAGGACAGCCCAAGAGACCCAGTACTTC. Translated: CASTTGRTAQETQYF. V gene TRBV7-7 combines with J gene TRBJ2-5; tentatively, D is TRBD1 (6 bases). Per germline, CDR1 SSHAT and CDR2 FNYEAQ (reference sequence). The CDR3 spans 15 residues. Trimming removed 7 bases from V and 1 base from J, with 16 bases in between. Looking up the rest from reference TRBV7-7 and TRBJ2-5 gives the full variable domain: GAGVSQSPRYKVTKRGQDVTLRCDPISSHATLYWYQQALGQGPEFLTYFNYEAQPDKSGLPSDRFSAERPEGSISTLTIQRTEQRDSAMYRCASTTGRTAQETQYFGPGTRLLVL.

V and J are TRBV12-3 or TRBV12-4 and TRBJ1-5, with D unresolved. Trimming pared 3 bases from V and 2 bases from J, leaving 2 bases between. The CDR3 consists of 12 residues. CDR3 in amino acids: CASSLGNQPQHF. Written as DNA, the CDR3 is TGTGCCAGCAGTTTGGGCAATCAGCCCCAGCATTTT.

In its sample, this clone is medium-sized. The identical CDR3 is also encoded by other nucleotide sequences in the sample. The chain is built from TRBV4-1 and TRBJ2-5, with a tentative D call TRBD1 (6 bases). V lost 4 bases to trimming and J lost 5 bases, with 17 bases between them. The CDR3 is 15 residues long. Germline-derived CDR1 and CDR2 are MGHRA and YSYEKL. CDR3 bases: TGCGCCAGCAGCCCTGAGGACAGCCCTCGGGAGACCCAGTACTTC. It translates to CASSPEDSPRETQYF.

This sequence joins TRBV5-1 and TRBJ2-1; no clear D. This CDR3 region has 13 residues. V was pared by 0 bases and J by 8 bases, with 9 bases between. Germline V gene lookup returns CDR1 SGHRS and CDR2 YFSETQ. CDR3 protein: CASSLDGVDEQFF. The CDR3, as DNA: TGCGCCAGCAGCTTGGATGGGGTCGATGAGCAGTTCTTC.

V usage is TRBV2 and J usage is TRBJ1-3; 7 nucleotides line up with TRBD1. Germline V lookup: CDR1 SNHLY, CDR2 FYNNEI. The CDR3 length is 13 residues. Trimming at V came to 7 bases and at J to 8 bases, leaving 8 bases not matched to a gene. The CDR3 loop reads CASNQGERDTIYF. The CDR3 bases are TGTGCCAGCAATCAGGGGGAACGAGACACCATATATTTT.

The chain recombines TRBV6-6 with TRBJ1-1; D not resolved. V gave up 5 bases and J gave up 1 base, with 11 bases separating them. The CDR3 totals 14 residues. The germline V gene encodes CDR1 MNHNY and CDR2 SVGAGI (reference sequence). The chain's CDR3 is CASSLTGTNTEAFF. CDR3 coding DNA: TGTGCCAGCAGTCTGACGGGTACGAACACTGAAGCTTTCTTT.